The 32 T cell receptor beta chains below all came from one sample that was sequenced in a study of T cell responses to AZD1222 COVID-19 vaccine (dated by TCRdb to the early 2020s). The time point label corresponds to: about 28 days (+/-7) after the second vaccine dose. The library was made by the immunoSEQ multiplex PCR assay. TCRdb took this table from immuneACCESS and kept in-frame rearrangements with V and J called. Such tables lack part of the clones; where checked against another copy, unresolved V genes explain under half of the gap, and the rest is unexplained. This sample gives approximately 150,000 clones in total; 90% to 95% of them show up just once. 3.5% to 4% of the sample lies in the top ten. The sample consisted of peripheral blood, taken 28 days after the second AZD1222 dose. The source of these receptors is an adult who received the AZD1222 COVID-19 vaccine.

J is TRBJ2-6 and V is TRBV6-2 or TRBV6-3; D is unclear. The CDR3 covers 19 residues. V was shortened by 2 bases and J by 0 bases, with 17 bases between the two germline ends. From germline, CDR1 is MNHEY and CDR2 SVGEGT. As DNA, the CDR3 is TGTGCCAGCAGTTACCTTCGACAAGAAACGAACTCTGGGGCCAACGTCCTGACTTTC. Its protein is CASSYLRQETNSGANVLTF.

V usage is TRBV7-2 and J usage is TRBJ2-7; possible D gene TRBD2, 6 bases. Trimming removed 5 bases at V and 2 bases at J, with 13 bases between. The CDR3 loop spans 14 amino acids. In germline, CDR1 is SGHTA, CDR2 FQGNSA. The CDR3: CASSLGTSTYEQYF. CDR3 coding DNA: TGTGCCAGCAGCCTAGGGACTTCTACCTACGAGCAGTACTTC.

The V gene is TRBV27, the J gene TRBJ2-7; the D gene is possibly TRBD1 (8 bases). The V end lost 7 bases, the J end lost 2 bases, and 18 bases lay between the germline ends. The CDR3 has 15 residues. Germline CDR1 reads MNHEY; CDR2 reads SMNVEV (reference sequence). DNA of the CDR3: TGTGCCAGCATTCACCCACAGGGGGGGACCTACGAGCAGTACTTC. It specifies CASIHPQGGTYEQYF.

This clone was seen only once. The chain uses TRBV5-1 and TRBJ2-7; tentative D call: TRBD1 (5 bases). The V gene's germline CDR1 is SGHRS and CDR2 YFSETQ. V lost 3 bases to trimming and J lost 2 bases, with 12 bases between them. The CDR3 is made up of 14 amino acids. The CDR3 loop reads CASSYGKGAYEQYF. CDR3 nucleotides: TGCGCCAGCAGCTACGGCAAAGGGGCCTACGAGCAGTACTTC.

The chain links TRBV7-8 to TRBJ2-1; no clear D gene. The germline V gene has CDR1 SGHVS and CDR2 FQNEAQ. This CDR3 contains 18 residues. V was trimmed by 1 base and J by 0 bases, leaving 16 bases between them. The CDR3 sequence is CASSLGRARLSSYNEQFF. As DNA, the CDR3 is TGTGCCAGCAGCTTAGGTAGGGCCAGATTGAGCTCCTACAATGAGCAGTTCTTC.

The V call is TRBV10-3, the J call TRBJ2-7; D is perhaps TRBD2 (6 bases). From germline, CDR1 is ENHRY and CDR2 SYGVKD. V gave up 7 bases and J gave up 5 bases, with 15 bases separating them. The CDR3 has 13 amino acids. CDR3 protein: CAITGDSWDEQYF. CDR3 DNA: TGTGCCATCACCGGGGACTCCTGGGACGAGCAGTACTTC.

This clone has just one count. The chain employs TRBV20-1 and TRBJ2-7; 8 bases line up with TRBD1. Germline assignment: CDR1 DFQATT and CDR2 SNEGSKA (reference sequence). The CDR3 is 11 amino acids. With V trimmed by 5 bases and J by 10 bases, 7 bases remained unmatched. CDR3 sequence (DNA): TGCAGTGCTTACGCCGGACAGGGCCAGTACTTC. Amino acid sequence: CSAYAGQGQYF.

V gene TRBV28 combines with J gene TRBJ1-2; TRBD1 might be the D (5 bases). The germline V gene encodes CDR1 MDHEN and CDR2 SYDVKM. CDR3 length equals 15 residues. Between the trimmed V and J ends, which lost 7 bases and 5 bases, there was a span of 20 bases. The CDR3 DNA follows: TGTGCCAGCACCCCCCATAACGGACAACTTTATGGCTACACCTTC. Amino acid sequence: CASTPHNGQLYGYTF.

The J gene is TRBJ1-6, the V gene TRBV30; D not resolved. The CDR3 is 13 amino acids. V was pared by 4 bases and J by 5 bases, with 9 bases between. The germline V gene encodes CDR1 GTSNPN and CDR2 SVGIG (reference sequence). The CDR3 here is CAWTKTNNSPLHF. As DNA, the CDR3 is TGTGCCTGGACCAAGACAAATAATTCACCCCTCCACTTT.

The gene calls are TRBV3-1 (or the pseudogene TRBV3-2) and TRBJ2-1, with 10 bases lining up with TRBD2. CDR1 is LGHDT and CDR2 is YNNKEL in the germline V gene (reference sequence). CDR3 size: 15 residues. With 2 bases clipped from V and 4 bases from J, the junction kept 2 bases outside the gene matches. CDR3 amino acids: CASSQTGLAYNEQFF. In DNA, the CDR3 is TGTGCCAGCAGCCAAACGGGACTAGCGTACAATGAGCAGTTCTTC.

Here the CDR3 DNA reads TGTGCCAGCTCACCAGACTCAGGGGTGGATGAAGCTTTCTTT. It encodes CASSPDSGVDEAFF. The V call is TRBV18, the J call TRBJ1-1, with D possibly being TRBD1 (6 bases). The germline V and J ends were trimmed by 2 bases and 7 bases, with 14 bases remaining between them. The CDR3 covers 14 residues. Per germline, CDR1 KGHSH and CDR2 LQKENI.

V usage is TRBV7-2 and J usage is TRBJ2-5; D is unresolved. V lost 5 bases and J lost 4, with 17 bases in between. The CDR3 is 15 amino acids. Germline CDR1 and CDR2: SGHTA and FQGNSA. CDR3 protein: CASSPSMGVPETQYF. CDR3 DNA: TGTGCCAGCAGCCCATCGATGGGCGTACCAGAGACCCAGTACTTC.

This chain connects TRBV19 to TRBJ2-3, with D tentatively TRBD1 (6 bases). V was clipped by 3 bases and J by 1 base, with 20 bases between them. The CDR3 spans 18 residues. Germline V CDR1 and CDR2: LNHDA, SQIVND (reference sequence). The CDR3 nucleotides are TGTGCCAGTAGTATGGGTTTTGGGGGCGACAGTCGCACAGATACGCAGTATTTT. It encodes CASSMGFGGDSRTDTQYF.

This clone was picked up a small number of times. The chain employs TRBV6-4 and TRBJ2-1, with 9 nucleotides matching TRBD1. Germline lookup yields CDR1 MRHNA and CDR2 SNTAGT. V shed 3 bases, J shed 3 bases, and the junction held 3 bases outside the gene matches. This CDR3 is 15 amino acids long. The CDR3 sequence is CASSEETGGYNEQFF. CDR3 coding DNA: TGTGCCAGCAGTGAGGAGACAGGGGGCTACAATGAGCAGTTCTTC.

The chain combines TRBV7-3 with TRBJ1-2; tentatively, D is TRBD1 (5 bases). Trimming left V 3 bases short and J 3 bases short, with 14 bases between. Germline CDR1 reads SGHTA; CDR2 reads FQGTGA. This CDR3 is 15 amino acids long. For the CDR3, the DNA is TGTGCCAGCAGCTTTACAGCCGGAGGGGACTATGGCTACACCTTC. The encoded protein is CASSFTAGGDYGYTF.

This chain joins TRBV10-3 and TRBJ2-1, with TRBD2 identical over 14 bases. The ends lost 4 bases at V and 4 bases at J; junction bases unmatched: 6. The V gene's germline CDR1 is ENHRY and CDR2 SYGVKD. This CDR3 contains 17 residues. The CDR3 sequence: CAISGGTSGSWYNEQFF. Written as DNA, the CDR3 is TGTGCCATCAGTGGAGGGACTAGCGGGAGTTGGTACAATGAGCAGTTCTTC.

The chain links TRBV5-3 to TRBJ1-5; D may be TRBD1 (5 bases). TRBV5-3 is reported as an ORF; its role is uncertain. Trimming left V 4 bases short and J 7 bases short, with 21 bases between. The CDR3 runs 16 residues. CDR3 in DNA: TGTGCCAGAAGCCCTCAGGGTCTGATCAAGTTCCAGCCCCAGCATTTT. This translates into CARSPQGLIKFQPQHF.

This rearrangement joins TRBV24-1 to TRBJ2-3; a weak D match, TRBD2 (6 bases). The germline V gene has CDR1 KGHDR and CDR2 SFDVKD. V was cut by 0 bases and J by 4 bases, with 13 bases left in between. This CDR3 spans 16 amino acids. The CDR3 DNA follows: TGTGCCACCAGTGATTTGTCCTCTTCGGGGGCAGATACGCAGTATTTT. Its translation is CATSDLSSSGADTQYF.

This clone came up a few times. The chain uses TRBV7-2 and TRBJ1-1; 9 bases are shared with TRBD1. The CDR3 is 15 residues long. Germline assignment: CDR1 SGHTA and CDR2 FQGNSA. J was trimmed by 0 bases and V by 6 bases; bases with no gene match: 5. In DNA, the CDR3 is TGTGCCAGCAGTCCTGGACAGGGGATGAACACTGAAGCTTTCTTT. It yields the protein CASSPGQGMNTEAFF.

The genes are TRBV11-2 and TRBJ2-2; D gene unclear. Germline assignment: CDR1 SGHAT and CDR2 FQNNGV. This CDR3 contains 14 residues. V lost 0 bases and J 1 base, leaving 3 bases between the germline ends. CDR3 DNA sequence: TGTGCCAGCAGCTTAGAGATGAACACCGGGGAGCTGTTTTTT. Its translation is CASSLEMNTGELFF.

The chain couples TRBV6-5 to TRBJ2-7; 9 nucleotides line up with TRBD1. There are 15 residues in the CDR3. Trimming took 6 bases from V and 2 from J; bases not matched to a gene: 8. CDR1 and CDR2 from the germline V gene are MNHEY and SVGAGI. The CDR3 region is CASSNGQGITYEQYF. CDR3 bases: TGTGCCAGCAGCAACGGACAGGGGATCACCTACGAGCAGTACTTC.

The chain recombines TRBV13 with TRBJ2-7; 9 bases agree with TRBD2. V trimming: 5 bases; J trimming: 3 bases; junction bases outside the gene matches: 20. The CDR3 contains 19 residues. Germline V gene data show CDR1 as PRHDT and CDR2 as FYEKMQ (reference sequence). In nucleotides, the CDR3 is TGTGCCAGCAGCATCAACGGCTGGAGGCGGGGGGGGGACGGCTACGAGCAGTACTTC. Translating gives CASSINGWRRGGDGYEQYF. The entire variable domain, with the rest obtained from reference TRBV13 and TRBJ2-7, is as follows: AAGVIQSPRHLIKEKRETATLKCYPIPRHDTVYWYQQGPGQDPQFLISFYEKMQSDKGSIPDRFSAQQFSDYHSELNMSSLELGDSALYFCASSINGWRRGGDGYEQYFGPGTRLTVT.

CDR3 residues: CASSPLGLAGARNTGELFF. As DNA, the CDR3 is TGTGCCAGCTCACCCCTCGGACTAGCGGGGGCGCGGAACACCGGGGAGCTGTTTTTT. The chain links TRBV18 to TRBJ2-2, with 13 bases that match TRBD2. With V trimmed by 3 bases and J by 1 base, 8 bases remained unmatched. Germline V gives CDR1 KGHSH, CDR2 LQKENI. The CDR3 contains 19 residues. The whole variable domain, remainder taken from reference TRBV18 and TRBJ2-2, is NAGVMQNPRHLVRRRGQEARLRCSPMKGHSHVYWYRQLPEEGLKFMVYLQKENIIDESGMPKERFSAEFPKEGPSILRIQQVVRGDSAAYFCASSPLGLAGARNTGELFFGEGSRLTVL.

V is TRBV15 and J is TRBJ2-5; TRBD1 might be the D (6 bases). Trimming took off 0 bases at V and 4 bases at J, with 12 bases between the two ends. The CDR3 is 15 residues long. Germline loops: CDR1 LNHNV, CDR2 YYDKDF (reference sequence). The CDR3 protein is CATSRDDTGRETQYF. CDR3 sequence (DNA): TGTGCCACCAGCAGAGATGATACAGGGCGAGAGACCCAGTACTTC.

The V call is TRBV19, the J call TRBJ2-5; D perhaps matches TRBD2 (6 bases). V was trimmed by 4 bases and J by 5 bases, leaving 20 bases between them. In germline, CDR1 is LNHDA, CDR2 SQIVND (reference sequence). This CDR3 region has 16 residues. CDR3 sequence reads: CASSSLRARGKETQYF. For the CDR3, the DNA is TGTGCCAGTAGTAGTCTCCGGGCCCGGGGGAAGGAGACCCAGTACTTC.

The chain uses TRBV21-1 and TRBJ1-1. TRBV21-1 is annotated as a pseudogene. The CDR3 has 13 amino acids. In DNA, the CDR3 is TGTGCCAGTCGGGGACCCGGGGAAACTGAAGCTTTCTTT. Amino acid sequence: CASRGPGETEAFF.

In this sample, this clone turned up once. This chain uses TRBV27 with TRBJ1-5, with TRBD1 as a possible D gene (6 bases). CDR1 and CDR2 from the germline V gene are MNHEY and SMNVEV (reference sequence). CDR3 length: 18 residues. V lost 1 base to trimming and J lost 2 bases, with 18 bases between them. CDR3 in DNA: TGTGCCAGCAGTTTATTACAGGGTTGGTTGGAAGGCAATCAGCCCCAGCATTTT. It specifies CASSLLQGWLEGNQPQHF.

This sequence joins TRBV14 and TRBJ1-5; the D is unclear. Trimming removed 1 base at V and 2 bases at J, with 12 bases between. Germline CDR1 reads SGHDN; CDR2 reads FVKESK. This CDR3 spans 16 amino acids. CDR3 nucleotides: TGTGCCAGCAGCCAAGCCCGAAGAAAACGCAATCAGCCCCAGCATTTT. Its translation: CASSQARRKRNQPQHF.

The sample holds one count of this clone. The CDR3 nucleotides read TGTGCCAGCAGCGCGCTAGCGGGAGGGACGCCCGAGCAGTACTTC. The encoded protein is CASSALAGGTPEQYF. This chain connects TRBV7-8 to TRBJ2-7; 12 nucleotides agree with TRBD2. Losses at the gene ends were 5 bases for V and 6 bases for J; bases not matched to a gene: 8. The germline CDR1 and CDR2 sequences are SGHVS and FQNEAQ. The CDR3 extends over 15 amino acids. The full variable domain, in which reference TRBV7-8 and TRBJ2-7 provide the parts outside the CDR3, is GAGVSQSPRYKVAKRGQDVALRCDPISGHVSLFWYQQALGQGPEFLTYFQNEAQLDKSGLPSDRFFAERPEGSVSTLKIQRTQQEDSAVYLCASSALAGGTPEQYFGPGTRLTVT.

The chain links TRBV3-1 (or the pseudogene TRBV3-2) to TRBJ1-5; no clear D. CDR1 is LGHDT and CDR2 is YNNKEL in the germline V gene (reference sequence). With 8 bases removed from V and 8 bases from J, the gap between germline ends came to 16 bases. The CDR3 loop spans 13 amino acids. The chain's CDR3 is CASRRATREPQHF. The CDR3 nucleotides are TGTGCCAGCCGTCGGGCCACCAGAGAGCCCCAGCATTTT.

V gene TRBV6-5 combines with J gene TRBJ1-2; possible D gene TRBD1, 5 bases. Looked up from germline, CDR1 is MNHEY and CDR2 is SVGAGI. V lost 8 bases to trimming and J lost 8 bases, with 18 bases between them. CDR3 size: 13 residues. CDR3 sequence reads: CASSLEAGLGYTF. CDR3 nucleotides: TGTGCCAGCTCTCTCGAGGCAGGGTTAGGCTACACCTTC.

The chain links TRBV30 to TRBJ1-5; D is undetermined. Trimming removed 3 bases at V and 6 bases at J, with 18 bases between. Germline V lookup: CDR1 GTSNPN, CDR2 SVGIG (reference sequence). This CDR3 comprises 15 residues. The CDR3 coding sequence is TGTGCCTGGAGCACGGATGGAGGATCGAGTCAGCCCCAGCATTTT. It is translated as CAWSTDGGSSQPQHF.